Below are 23 T cell receptor beta chains sequenced from a single sample in a study of shared clonotypes between healthy human individuals. TCRdb's copy holds only in-frame clones and misses some; the assay was immunoSEQ multiplex PCR. The sample has roughly 2.5 million clones, about 92% seen once; the top ten hold roughly 0.15%. The source material was naive CD4+ T cells sorted from blood. Subset reported: CD45RA+ positively selected. Source of these receptors: a man between 18 and 29 years old in good health.

The chain has TRBV11-1 and TRBJ2-5, with 9 bases fitting TRBD1. The germline V gene encodes CDR1 SGHAT and CDR2 FQDESV (reference sequence). V shed 4 bases and J 4 bases; nucleotides not matched to a gene: 4. The CDR3 length is 14 residues. CDR3 region: CASSSTGGRETQYF. The CDR3 DNA is TGTGCCAGCAGCTCAACAGGGGGCCGAGAGACCCAGTACTTC.

The rearrangement links TRBV29-1 to TRBJ1-1; D is possibly TRBD1 (5 bases). The CDR3 runs to 14 residues. V dropped 6 bases and J dropped 1 base, with 15 bases sitting between them. Germline lookup yields CDR1 SQVTM and CDR2 ANQGSEA. CDR3 coding DNA: TGCAGCGTCGAGGTATGGGGGGGGAACACTGAAGCTTTCTTT. This sequence encodes CSVEVWGGNTEAFF.

This clone appeared once. The sample holds other DNA sequences that translate to the same CDR3. This rearrangement joins TRBV9 to TRBJ2-3; D is ambiguous. Germline V gene lookup returns CDR1 SGDLS and CDR2 YYNGEE. Deletions cut 4 bases from V and 1 base from J, with 7 bases between. The CDR3 consists of 13 residues. The CDR3 here is CASSLLGTDTQYF. The CDR3 coding sequence is TGTGCCAGCAGCTTACTGGGCACAGATACGCAGTATTTT.

With respect to this clone: The same CDR3 arises from other DNA sequences in this sample as well. The V call is TRBV18, the J call TRBJ1-2, with D possibly TRBD1 on 5 matching bases. Germline assignment: CDR1 KGHSH and CDR2 LQKENI. Trimming took off 2 bases at V and 6 bases at J, with 10 bases between the two ends. This CDR3 comprises 13 residues. CDR3 sequence (DNA): TGTGCCAGCTCACCATTAACAGGCGATGGCTACACCTTC. Its translation: CASSPLTGDGYTF.

V usage is TRBV27 and J usage is TRBJ2-3, with TRBD2 identical over 8 bases. The CDR3 has 15 amino acids. Germline V gene sequence: CDR1 MNHEY, CDR2 SMNVEV (reference sequence). V lost 3 bases, J lost 1 base, and 3 bases stayed unmatched. CDR3 sequence: CASSFGGGGTDTQYF. DNA of the CDR3: TGTGCCAGCAGTTTCGGGGGGGGAGGCACAGATACGCAGTATTTT.

The V call is TRBV10-2, the J call TRBJ1-1; the D is unclear. Germline V CDR1 and CDR2: WSHSY, SAAADI. This CDR3 region has 19 residues. Trimming removed 5 bases from V and 8 bases from J, with 33 bases in between. Written as DNA, the CDR3 is TGCGCCAGCAGTACCTTATATGGCCCGAGGGCAACCCTGTCAAGGGAAGCTTTCTTT. Residues: CASSTLYGPRATLSREAFF.

The chain uses TRBV19 and TRBJ2-6; weak D call: TRBD1 (5 bases). Looked up from germline, CDR1 is LNHDA and CDR2 is SQIVND (reference sequence). This CDR3 contains 16 residues. The V gene lost 5 bases and the J gene lost 0 bases, with 11 bases spanning the gap. The CDR3 DNA is TGTGCCAGTAGTCCCCTCAGGGACTCTGGGGCCAACGTCCTGACTTTC. This translates into CASSPLRDSGANVLTF.

The rearrangement uses TRBV5-4 and TRBJ1-2, with a possible D match to TRBD1 (6 bases). From germline, CDR1 is SGHNT and CDR2 YYREEE (reference sequence). The CDR3 has 13 residues. The ends were cut back, 3 bases at V and 5 bases at J, with 11 bases in the middle. The CDR3 here is CASSSAGEYGYTF. CDR3 coding DNA: TGTGCCAGCAGCTCTGCAGGGGAATATGGCTACACCTTC.

Turning to this clone: The junction and the germline gene differ at one end; a read error may be behind it. In the same sample, other DNA sequences code for this CDR3. The chain has TRBV7-7 and TRBJ2-1; D might be TRBD1 (6 bases). The CDR3 extends over 13 amino acids. Looked up from germline, CDR1 is SSHAT and CDR2 is FNYEAQ (reference sequence). The CDR3 DNA reads TGTGCTAGCAGCCGGGACACCTACAATGAGCAGTTCTTC. Translated, it gives CASSRDTYNEQFF.

Worth noting for this clone: The sample has other DNA sequences that encode this CDR3 too. The V gene is TRBV6-5, the J gene TRBJ2-7, with D possibly being TRBD2 (5 bases). This CDR3 has 11 residues. Germline V gene data show CDR1 as MNHEY and CDR2 as SVGAGI. With 2 bases removed from V and 7 bases from J, the gap between germline ends came to 6 bases. The CDR3 protein is CASSYRGEQYF. CDR3 sequence (DNA): TGTGCCAGCAGTTACCGGGGAGAGCAGTACTTC.

V and J are TRBV10-3 and TRBJ1-1; the D is unclear. This CDR3 comprises 14 residues. Looked up from germline, CDR1 is ENHRY and CDR2 is SYGVKD. Trimming pared 4 bases from V and 0 bases from J, leaving 9 bases between. CDR3 protein: CAISGVLLNTEAFF. CDR3 nucleotides: TGTGCCATCAGTGGGGTTCTATTGAACACTGAAGCTTTCTTT.

This chain uses TRBV11-2 with TRBJ1-1; D ambiguous. From germline, CDR1 is SGHAT and CDR2 FQNNGV. CDR3 length: 13 amino acids. Deletions cut 5 bases from V and 1 base from J, with 8 bases between. The CDR3 nucleotides are TGTGCCAGCAGCCAACAACAGAACACTGAAGCTTTCTTT. Its protein product is CASSQQQNTEAFF.

This clone was observed once. Other DNA sequences in this sample translate to the same CDR3. J is TRBJ2-1 and V is TRBV5-1; TRBD2 aligns across 8 bases. The CDR3 runs 15 residues. Trimming cost V 0 bases and J 4 bases; bases outside gene matches: 3. CDR1 is SGHRS, CDR2 YFSETQ, per germline. The CDR3 DNA is TGCGCCAGCAGCTTGGCGGGAGGGGGTTACAATGAGCAGTTCTTC. This gives the protein CASSLAGGGYNEQFF.

The rearrangement uses TRBV7-8 and TRBJ1-1; perhaps TRBD1 as D (5 bases). CDR3 length equals 12 residues. Germline V lookup: CDR1 SGHVS, CDR2 FQNEAQ. Trimming shortened V by 5 bases and J by 8 bases, and 12 bases separated the two germline ends. The CDR3 region has the DNA TGTGCCAGCAGCGACCCCGGGACGGAAGCTTTCTTT. Its protein product is CASSDPGTEAFF. The variable domain in full, completed from reference TRBV7-8 and TRBJ1-1, reads GAGVSQSPRYKVAKRGQDVALRCDPISGHVSLFWYQQALGQGPEFLTYFQNEAQLDKSGLPSDRFFAERPEGSVSTLKIQRTQQEDSAVYLCASSDPGTEAFFGQGTRLTVV.

The V and J genes are TRBV6-6 and TRBJ1-2, with D perhaps TRBD1 (6 bases). Germline values: CDR1 MNHNY, CDR2 SVGAGI (reference sequence). CDR3 size: 15 residues. V was clipped by 4 bases and J by 5 bases, with 17 bases between them. CDR3 sequence: CASSSRGGRQYGYTF. In nucleotides, the CDR3 is TGTGCCAGCAGTTCCCGAGGGGGACGGCAGTATGGCTACACCTTC.

The chain uses TRBV19 and TRBJ2-1, with 7 positions matching TRBD2. The length of the CDR3 is 15 residues. CDR1 is LNHDA and CDR2 is SQIVND in the germline V gene (reference sequence). J lost 3 bases, V lost 7 bases, and 9 bases had no gene match. CDR3 DNA sequence: TGTGCCAGTATTAGGTCCGGGGGGAACTACAATGAGCAGTTCTTC. As protein: CASIRSGGNYNEQFF.

This clone showed up just once. CDR3 bases: TGTGCCAGCAGTTGGGATGACAGCGAGAATGAAAAACTGTTTTTT. It specifies CASSWDDSENEKLFF. The chain employs TRBV28 and TRBJ1-4, with D perhaps TRBD1 (5 bases). The CDR3 length is 15 residues. In germline, CDR1 is MDHEN, CDR2 SYDVKM. V was pared by 4 bases and J by 5 bases, with 14 bases between. Together with reference TRBV28 and TRBJ1-4, the CDR3 gives the full variable domain: DVKVTQSSRYLVKRTGEKVFLECVQDMDHENMFWYRQDPGLGLRLIYFSYDVKMKEKGDIPEGYSVSREKKERFSLILESASTNQTSMYLCASSWDDSENEKLFFGSGTQLSVL.

This clone was recorded only once. The rearrangement links TRBV19 to TRBJ2-3, with 14 bases fitting TRBD2. Germline trimming cut 5 bases from V and 4 bases from J; bases unmatched to any gene: 5. This CDR3 spans 16 amino acids. Germline CDR1 is LNHDA and CDR2 is SQIVND (reference sequence). The CDR3 DNA reads as TGTGCCAGTAGTGCCTCGGGACTAGCGGGAGCAGATACGCAGTATTTT. Encoded protein: CASSASGLAGADTQYF.

This clone was observed a single time. The V gene is TRBV7-8, the J gene TRBJ2-5; unclear D gene. Germline V gene data show CDR1 as SGHVS and CDR2 as FQNEAQ. The CDR3 extends over 13 amino acids. Trimming removed 1 base at V and 5 bases at J, with 8 bases between. The CDR3 coding sequence is TGTGCCAGCAGCTTAGGAACCAGGGAGACCCAGTACTTC. This codes for CASSLGTRETQYF.

On this clone itself: A junction boundary mismatches the germline segment, possibly from a read error. Other DNA sequences from this sample encode an identical CDR3 as well. In DNA, the CDR3 is TGTGCCAGCAGAACGACAGGACTCTACGAACAGTACTTC. Its translation is CASRTTGLYEQYF. This chain joins TRBV7-8 and TRBJ2-7; maybe TRBD1 (6 bases). CDR1 is SGHVS, CDR2 FQNEAQ, per germline. CDR3 length: 13 residues.

V is TRBV5-6 and J is TRBJ2-3; TRBD2 aligns across 14 bases. This CDR3 has 17 amino acids. Germline CDR1 reads SGHDT; CDR2 reads YYEEEE. After removal of 4 bases from V and 5 bases from J, the junction contained 9 bases not matched to a gene. The CDR3 DNA is TGTGCCAGCAGCGAAACCGGGACTAGCGGGAGAGGAGATACGCAGTATTTT. It specifies CASSETGTSGRGDTQYF.

Of note for this clone: Different DNA sequences within this sample yield the same CDR3. The chain uses TRBV21-1 and TRBJ1-2; TRBD1 is the table's D call, not checked against the DNA. TRBV21-1 is shown as a pseudogene. The CDR3 totals 13 residues. The chain's CDR3 is CASSKGTGYGYTF. The CDR3 coding sequence is TGTGCCAGCAGCAAAGGTACAGGCTATGGCTACACCTTC.

The chain has TRBV5-1 and TRBJ2-5; 9 positions agree with TRBD1. Germline V CDR1 and CDR2: SGHRS, YFSETQ. With V trimmed by 1 base and J by 7 bases, 8 bases remained unmatched. This CDR3 is built from 15 residues. The CDR3 DNA sequence: TGCGCCAGCAGCTTGTTACAGGGGGCGCAGGGGACCCAGTACTTC. It yields the protein CASSLLQGAQGTQYF.